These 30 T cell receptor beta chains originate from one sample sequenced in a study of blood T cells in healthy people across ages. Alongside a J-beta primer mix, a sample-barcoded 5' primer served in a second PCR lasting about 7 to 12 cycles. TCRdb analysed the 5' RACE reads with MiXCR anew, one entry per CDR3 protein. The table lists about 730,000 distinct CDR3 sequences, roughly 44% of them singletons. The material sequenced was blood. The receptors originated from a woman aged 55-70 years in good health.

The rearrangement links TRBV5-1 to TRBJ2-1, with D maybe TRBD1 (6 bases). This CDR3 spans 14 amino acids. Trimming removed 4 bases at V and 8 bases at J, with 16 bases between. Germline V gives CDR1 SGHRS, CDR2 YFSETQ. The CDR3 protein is CASSIGTTIHEQFF. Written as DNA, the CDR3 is TGCGCCAGCAGCATTGGGACAACTATCCATGAGCAGTTCTTC.

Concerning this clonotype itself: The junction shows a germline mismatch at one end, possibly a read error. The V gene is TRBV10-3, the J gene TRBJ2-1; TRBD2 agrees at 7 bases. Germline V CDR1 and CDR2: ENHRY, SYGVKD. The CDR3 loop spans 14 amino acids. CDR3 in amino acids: CAISDRGEYNKQFF. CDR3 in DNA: TGTGCCATCAGTGATCGGGGGGAGTACAATAAGCAGTTCTTC.

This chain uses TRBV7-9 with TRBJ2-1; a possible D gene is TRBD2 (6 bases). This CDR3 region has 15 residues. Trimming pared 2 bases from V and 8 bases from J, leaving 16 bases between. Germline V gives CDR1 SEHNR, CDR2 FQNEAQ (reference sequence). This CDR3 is CASSLPGLELDEQFF. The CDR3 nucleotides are TGTGCCAGCAGCTTACCGGGACTGGAATTGGATGAGCAGTTCTTC.

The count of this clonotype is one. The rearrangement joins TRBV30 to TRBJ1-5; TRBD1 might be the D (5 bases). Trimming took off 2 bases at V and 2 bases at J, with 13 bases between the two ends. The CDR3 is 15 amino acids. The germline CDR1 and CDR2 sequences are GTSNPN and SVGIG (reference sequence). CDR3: CAWSSTGEGNQPQHF. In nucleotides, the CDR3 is TGTGCCTGGAGTTCCACGGGGGAGGGCAATCAGCCCCAGCATTTT.

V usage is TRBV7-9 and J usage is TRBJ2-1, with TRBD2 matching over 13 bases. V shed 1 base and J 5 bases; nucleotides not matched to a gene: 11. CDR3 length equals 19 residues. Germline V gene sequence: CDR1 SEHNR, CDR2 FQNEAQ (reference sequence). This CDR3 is CASSLVQGLAGFWDNEQFF. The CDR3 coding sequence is TGTGCCAGCAGCTTAGTGCAGGGACTAGCGGGATTTTGGGACAATGAGCAGTTCTTC.

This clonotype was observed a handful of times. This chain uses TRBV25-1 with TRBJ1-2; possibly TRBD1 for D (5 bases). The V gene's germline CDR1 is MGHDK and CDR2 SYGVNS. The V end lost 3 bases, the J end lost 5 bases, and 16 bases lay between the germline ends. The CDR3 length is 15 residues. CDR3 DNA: TGTGCCAGCAGTGATATCGGGGGACCCGAGTATGGCTACACCTTC. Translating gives CASSDIGGPEYGYTF.

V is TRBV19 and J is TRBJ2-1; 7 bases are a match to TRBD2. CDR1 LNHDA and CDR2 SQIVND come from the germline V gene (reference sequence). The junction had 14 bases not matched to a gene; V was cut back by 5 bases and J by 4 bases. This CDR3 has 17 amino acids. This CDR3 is CASSPDFRRELYNEQFF. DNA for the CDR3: TGTGCCAGTAGTCCAGACTTTAGGCGGGAGCTATACAATGAGCAGTTCTTC.

Here the CDR3 reads CASTIPLLLAEQGQYF. CDR3 coding DNA: TGTGCCAGCACCATCCCCCTCCTACTAGCGGAACAGGGGCAGTACTTC. The rearrangement joins TRBV7-2 to TRBJ2-4; D possibly corresponds to TRBD2 (8 bases). There are 16 residues in the CDR3. Trimming pared 7 bases from V and 13 bases from J, leaving 29 bases between. Germline CDR1 reads SGHTA; CDR2 reads FQGNSA.

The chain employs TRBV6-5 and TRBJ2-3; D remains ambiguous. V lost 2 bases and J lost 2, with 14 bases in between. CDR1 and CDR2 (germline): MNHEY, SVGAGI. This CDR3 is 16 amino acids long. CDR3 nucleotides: TGTGCCAGCAGTTACCCTTACACAAATCCCACAGATACGCAGTATTTT. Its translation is CASSYPYTNPTDTQYF.

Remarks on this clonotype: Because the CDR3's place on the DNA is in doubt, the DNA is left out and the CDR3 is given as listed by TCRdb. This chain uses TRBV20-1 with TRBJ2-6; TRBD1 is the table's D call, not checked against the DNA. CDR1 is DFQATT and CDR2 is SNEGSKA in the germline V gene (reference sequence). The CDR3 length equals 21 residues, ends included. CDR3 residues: CSAPPGTGVSPLHFGANVLTF.

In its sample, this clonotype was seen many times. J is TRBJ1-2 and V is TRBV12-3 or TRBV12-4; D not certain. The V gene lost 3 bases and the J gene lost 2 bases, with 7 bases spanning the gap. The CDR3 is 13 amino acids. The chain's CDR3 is CASSLLANYGYTF. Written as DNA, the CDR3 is TGTGCCAGCAGTTTGCTTGCGAACTATGGCTACACCTTC.

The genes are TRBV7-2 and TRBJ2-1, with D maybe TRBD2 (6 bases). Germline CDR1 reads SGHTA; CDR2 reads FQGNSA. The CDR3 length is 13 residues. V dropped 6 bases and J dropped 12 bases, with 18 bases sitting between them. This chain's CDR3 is CASSFRRRDGQFF. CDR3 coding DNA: TGTGCCAGCAGTTTCCGTCGGCGGGATGGGCAGTTCTTC.

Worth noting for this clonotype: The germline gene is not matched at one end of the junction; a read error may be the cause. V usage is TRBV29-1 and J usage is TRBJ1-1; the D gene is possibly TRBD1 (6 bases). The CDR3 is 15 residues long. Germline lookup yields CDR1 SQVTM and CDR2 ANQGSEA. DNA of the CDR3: TGCAGCGTCGGACGGACAGACTTAATGAACGCTGAAGCTTTCTTT. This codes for CSVGRTDLMNAEAFF.

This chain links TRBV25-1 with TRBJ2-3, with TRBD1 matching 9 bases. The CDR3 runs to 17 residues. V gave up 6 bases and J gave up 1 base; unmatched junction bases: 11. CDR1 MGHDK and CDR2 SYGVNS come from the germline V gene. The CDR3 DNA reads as TGTGCCAGCAGCGATCTTAGACGGGACAGGGGCACAGATACGCAGTATTTT. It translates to CASSDLRRDRGTDTQYF.

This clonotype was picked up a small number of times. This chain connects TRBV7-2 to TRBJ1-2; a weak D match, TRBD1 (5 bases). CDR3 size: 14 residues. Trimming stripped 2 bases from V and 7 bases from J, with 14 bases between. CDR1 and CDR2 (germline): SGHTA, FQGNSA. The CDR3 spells CASSLQGLSSGYTF. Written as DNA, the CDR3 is TGTGCCAGCAGCTTACAGGGTTTATCGTCTGGCTACACCTTC.

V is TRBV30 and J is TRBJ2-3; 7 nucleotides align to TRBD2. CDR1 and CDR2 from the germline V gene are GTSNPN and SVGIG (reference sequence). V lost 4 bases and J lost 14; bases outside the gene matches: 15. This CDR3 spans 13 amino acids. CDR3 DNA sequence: TGTGCCTGGACTACCGGTCCGACTAGCTTGGTGTATTTT. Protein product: CAWTTGPTSLVYF. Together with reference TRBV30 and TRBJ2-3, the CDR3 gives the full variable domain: SQTIHQWPATLVQPVGSPLSLECTVEGTSNPNLYWYRQAAGRGLQLLFYSVGIGQISSEVPQNLSASRPQDRQFILSSKKLLLSDSGFYLCAWTTGPTSLVYFGPGTRLTVL.

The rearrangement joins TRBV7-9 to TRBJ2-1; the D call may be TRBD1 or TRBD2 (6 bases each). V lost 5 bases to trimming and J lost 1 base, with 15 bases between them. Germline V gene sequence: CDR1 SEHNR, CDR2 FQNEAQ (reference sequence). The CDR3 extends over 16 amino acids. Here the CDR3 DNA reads TGTGCCAGCAGCCCTCGGGGGACAAAGTCCTACAATGAGCAGTTCTTC. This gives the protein CASSPRGTKSYNEQFF. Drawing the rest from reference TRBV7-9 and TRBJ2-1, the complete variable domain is DTGVSQNPRHKITKRGQNVTFRCDPISEHNRLYWYRQTLGQGPEFLTYFQNEAQLEKSRLLSDRFSAERPKGSFSTLEIQRTEQGDSAMYLCASSPRGTKSYNEQFFGPGTRLTVL.

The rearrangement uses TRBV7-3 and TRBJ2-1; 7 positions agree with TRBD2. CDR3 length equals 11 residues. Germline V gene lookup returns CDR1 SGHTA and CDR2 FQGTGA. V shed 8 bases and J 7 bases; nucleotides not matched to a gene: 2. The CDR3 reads CASGEGNEQFF. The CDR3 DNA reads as TGTGCCAGCGGGGAGGGTAATGAGCAGTTCTTC.

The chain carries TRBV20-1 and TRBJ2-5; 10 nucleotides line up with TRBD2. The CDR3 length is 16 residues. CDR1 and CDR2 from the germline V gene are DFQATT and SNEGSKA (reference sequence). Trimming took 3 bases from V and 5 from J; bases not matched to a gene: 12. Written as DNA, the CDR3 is TGCAGTGCTAGTGACCTAGCGGGGGCGGGATTTGAGACCCAGTACTTC. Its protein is CSASDLAGAGFETQYF.

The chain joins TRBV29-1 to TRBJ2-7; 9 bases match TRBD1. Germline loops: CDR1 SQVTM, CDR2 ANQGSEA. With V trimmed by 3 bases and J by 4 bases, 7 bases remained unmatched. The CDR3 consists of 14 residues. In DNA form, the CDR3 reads TGCAGCGTTGAGGCGGGACAGGGCGAATACGAGCAGTACTTC. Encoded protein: CSVEAGQGEYEQYF.

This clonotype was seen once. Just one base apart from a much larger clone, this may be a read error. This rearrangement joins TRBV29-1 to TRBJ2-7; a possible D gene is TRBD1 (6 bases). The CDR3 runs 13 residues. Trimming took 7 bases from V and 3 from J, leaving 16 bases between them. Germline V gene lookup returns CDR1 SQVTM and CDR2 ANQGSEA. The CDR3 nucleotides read TGCAGCGCGTGGGGACACTACCTCTACGAGCAGTACTTC. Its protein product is CSAWGHYLYEQYF.

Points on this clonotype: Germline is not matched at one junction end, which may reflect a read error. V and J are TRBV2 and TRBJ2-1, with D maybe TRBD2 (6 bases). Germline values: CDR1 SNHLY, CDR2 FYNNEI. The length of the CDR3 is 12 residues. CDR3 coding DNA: TGTGTCAGCGGGCGGACGTACAATGAGCAGTTCTTC. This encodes CVSGRTYNEQFF.

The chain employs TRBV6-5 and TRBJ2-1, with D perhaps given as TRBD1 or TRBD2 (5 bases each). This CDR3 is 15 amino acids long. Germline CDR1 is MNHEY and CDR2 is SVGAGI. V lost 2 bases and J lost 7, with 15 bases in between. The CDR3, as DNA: TGTGCCAGCAGTTACACCGGGGCCGTGGGGAATGAGCAGTTCTTC. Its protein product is CASSYTGAVGNEQFF.

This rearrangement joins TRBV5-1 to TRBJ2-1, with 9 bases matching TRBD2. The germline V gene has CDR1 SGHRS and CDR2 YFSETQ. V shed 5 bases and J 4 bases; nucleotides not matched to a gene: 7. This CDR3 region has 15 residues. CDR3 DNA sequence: TGCGCCAGCAGGAGTAGCGGGAGTGGATACAATGAGCAGTTCTTC. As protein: CASRSSGSGYNEQFF.

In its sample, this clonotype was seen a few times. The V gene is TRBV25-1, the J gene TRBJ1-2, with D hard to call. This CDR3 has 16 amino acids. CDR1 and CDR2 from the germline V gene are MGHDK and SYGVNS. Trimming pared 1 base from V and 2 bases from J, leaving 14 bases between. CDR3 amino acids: CASSEFGKGLNYGYTF. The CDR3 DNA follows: TGTGCCAGCAGTGAATTTGGCAAAGGTTTAAACTATGGCTACACCTTC.

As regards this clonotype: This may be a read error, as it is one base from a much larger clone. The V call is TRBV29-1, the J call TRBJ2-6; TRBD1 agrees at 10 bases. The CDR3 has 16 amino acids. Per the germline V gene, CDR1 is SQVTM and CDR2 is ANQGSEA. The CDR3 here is CSVVGQGSGGANALTF. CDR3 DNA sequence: TGCAGCGTTGTGGGACAGGGGTCCGGCGGGGCCAACGCCCTGACTTTC.

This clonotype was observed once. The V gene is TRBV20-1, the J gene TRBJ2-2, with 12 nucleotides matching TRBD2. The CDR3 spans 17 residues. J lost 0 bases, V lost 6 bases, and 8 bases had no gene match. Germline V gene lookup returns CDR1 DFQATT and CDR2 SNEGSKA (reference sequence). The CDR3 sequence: CSADGTSGPTNTGELFF. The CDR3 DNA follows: TGCAGTGCCGACGGGACTAGCGGGCCCACGAACACCGGGGAGCTGTTTTTT.

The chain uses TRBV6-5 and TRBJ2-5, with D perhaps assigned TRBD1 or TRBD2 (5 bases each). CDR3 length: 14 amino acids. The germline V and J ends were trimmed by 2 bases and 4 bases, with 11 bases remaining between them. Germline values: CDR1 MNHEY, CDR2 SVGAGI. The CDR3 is CASSYNYGGETQYF. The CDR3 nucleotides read TGTGCCAGCAGTTACAATTATGGGGGAGAGACCCAGTACTTC.

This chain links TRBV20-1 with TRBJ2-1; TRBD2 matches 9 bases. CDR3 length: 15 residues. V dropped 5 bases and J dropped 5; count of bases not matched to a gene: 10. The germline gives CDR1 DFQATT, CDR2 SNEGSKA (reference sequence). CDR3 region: CSAPHWTSVNNEQFF. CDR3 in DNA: TGCAGTGCTCCCCATTGGACTAGCGTAAACAATGAGCAGTTCTTC.

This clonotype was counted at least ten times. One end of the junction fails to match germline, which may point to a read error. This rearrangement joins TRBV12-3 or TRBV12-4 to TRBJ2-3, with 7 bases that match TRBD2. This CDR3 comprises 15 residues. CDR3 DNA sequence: TGCGCCAGCAGCTTGTCTAGCGGAAGCACAGATACGCAGTATTTT. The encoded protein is CASSLSSGSTDTQYF.